The entry below gives a single TCR beta chain sequence along with its context. This sample is drawn from a study of T cells expressing NK-cell markers. Across the study: Beta-chain profiling covered CD3+CD56+NKG2C+, CD3+CD56+NKG2C- and CD3+CD56-NKG2C+ sorted subsets.

CDR3 length: 14 amino acids. TCRdb derives one entry per CDR3 protein from the 5' RACE reads, leaving out DNA. The sample totals about 460,000 distinct CDR3 sequences. The V gene is TRBV12-3 or TRBV12-4, the J gene TRBJ1-5. The sequenced sample consisted of blood T cells: a sorted CD56 or NKG2C T cell subset, CD4+ or CD8+ T cells, or bulk PBMC T cells (not recorded which). This TCR was recovered from a woman aged 50 to 65 in good health. CDR3 sequence: CASSSVGSNQPQHF.